Following are 30 T cell receptor beta chains from one sample sequenced in a study of cytotoxic CD8 clonotypes in ibrutinib-treated CLL. Repertoires were generated with immunoSEQ multiplex PCR, while TCRdb's copy carries only in-frame clones and drops some. Of 80,000 to 95,000 clones listed, around 79% were seen once; the top ten hold 4.8%. The starting material was PBMCs, obtained after 12 months of ibrutinib treatment. The receptors come from a human donor with chronic lymphocytic leukemia.

The chain joins TRBV5-1 to TRBJ1-1, with 11 bases fitting TRBD1. The CDR3 is 13 amino acids. J lost 10 bases, V lost 3 bases, and 5 bases had no gene match. Germline CDR1 is SGHRS and CDR2 is YFSETQ. The CDR3 here is CASSYGQGAGAFF. The CDR3 region has the DNA TGCGCCAGCAGCTATGGACAGGGGGCTGGAGCTTTCTTT.

V gene TRBV5-1 combines with J gene TRBJ1-1; D is possibly TRBD1 (5 bases). This CDR3 is 15 amino acids long. Germline lookup yields CDR1 SGHRS and CDR2 YFSETQ. V lost 4 bases, J lost 3 bases, and 16 bases lay in between. The CDR3 protein is CASSLPGNGDTEAFF. DNA of the CDR3: TGCGCCAGCAGCCTGCCAGGGAACGGGGACACTGAAGCTTTCTTT.

The chain recombines TRBV5-1 with TRBJ2-7; 7 positions match TRBD1. Germline CDR1 SGHRS, CDR2 YFSETQ. This CDR3 is built from 15 residues. Trimming at V came to 4 bases and at J to 2 bases, leaving 9 bases not matched to a gene. This CDR3 reads CASSPQTGNPYEQYF. The CDR3 DNA is TGCGCCAGCAGCCCACAGACAGGGAATCCCTACGAGCAGTACTTC.

The chain recombines TRBV19 with TRBJ2-7; either TRBD1 or TRBD2 may supply D (5 bases each). Per the germline V gene, CDR1 is LNHDA and CDR2 is SQIVND (reference sequence). V was trimmed by 10 bases and J by 0 bases, leaving 16 bases between them. This CDR3 region has 14 residues. Here the CDR3 reads CATRDGPSSYEQYF. The CDR3 nucleotides are TGTGCCACCCGGGACGGACCGAGCTCCTACGAGCAGTACTTC. Variable domain in full (rest from reference TRBV19 and TRBJ2-7): DGGITQSPKYLFRKEGQNVTLSCEQNLNHDAMYWYRQDPGQGLRLIYYSQIVNDFQKGDIAEGYSVSREKKESFPLTVTSAQKNPTAFYLCATRDGPSSYEQYFGPGTRLTVT.

The gene calls are TRBV19 and TRBJ2-5; either TRBD1 or TRBD2 may fit D (5 bases each). The CDR3 contains 14 residues. The V end was cut by 1 base, the J end by 7 bases, with 13 bases between. Germline V gene data show CDR1 as LNHDA and CDR2 as SQIVND (reference sequence). The CDR3: CASSIGDPDGTQYF. In DNA, the CDR3 is TGTGCCAGTAGTATAGGGGACCCCGACGGGACCCAGTACTTC.

This rearrangement joins TRBV9 to TRBJ2-5, with 8 bases matching TRBD2. The trim removed 0 bases at V and 4 bases at J, leaving 2 bases unmatched. CDR1 and CDR2 from the germline V gene are SGDLS and YYNGEE. This CDR3 is 14 amino acids long. CDR3 sequence (DNA): TGTGCCAGCAGCGTAGGGCTAGCGGGAGAGACCCAGTACTTC. This gives the protein CASSVGLAGETQYF.

The CDR3 DNA is TGTGCCAGCTCACCAAGGGAACTCTCGCCAGGTTATGGCTACACCTTC. It codes for CASSPRELSPGYGYTF. V usage is TRBV18 and J usage is TRBJ1-2; D gene unclear. Germline-derived CDR1 and CDR2 are KGHSH and LQKENI. Trimming took 2 bases from V and 5 from J, leaving 18 bases between them. This CDR3 is 16 amino acids long.

The CDR3 nucleotides are TGTGCCAGCAGTTTTGCACAGCTCAATAGCAATCAGCCCCAGCATTTT. It specifies CASSFAQLNSNQPQHF. The V gene is TRBV28, the J gene TRBJ1-5, with D uncertain. CDR3 size: 16 residues. Trimming cost V 3 bases and J 0 bases, with 12 bases left between them. The germline V gene encodes CDR1 MDHEN and CDR2 SYDVKM.

CDR3: CASSLGTSFNEQFF. CDR3 nucleotide sequence: TGTGCCAGCAGCTTAGGGACTAGCTTCAATGAGCAGTTCTTC. The chain is built from TRBV7-9 and TRBJ2-1; TRBD2 matches at 8 bases. Per the germline V gene, CDR1 is SEHNR and CDR2 is FQNEAQ (reference sequence). V was pared by 1 base and J by 6 bases, with 2 bases of the junction left unmatched. CDR3 length: 14 residues.

This sequence joins TRBV7-6 and TRBJ1-5; D is uncertain. V was clipped by 4 bases and J by 6 bases, with 16 bases between them. Germline CDR1 SGHVS, CDR2 FNYEAQ. The CDR3 has 15 amino acids. CDR3 DNA sequence: TGTGCCAGCAGCTCCGTTCCGTCAGGACTTCAGCCCCAGCATTTT. It codes for CASSSVPSGLQPQHF.

V is TRBV29-1 and J is TRBJ2-3, with D tentatively TRBD1 (6 bases). The CDR3 has 15 amino acids. Trimming left V 7 bases short and J 2 bases short, with 19 bases between. Germline V lookup: CDR1 SQVTM, CDR2 ANQGSEA. Here the CDR3 DNA reads TGCAGCGCCTCAGGCGTTGGGGGCTACACAGATACGCAGTATTTT. Translation: CSASGVGGYTDTQYF.

V usage is TRBV2 and J usage is TRBJ2-3; D gene uncertain. The germline V gene encodes CDR1 SNHLY and CDR2 FYNNEI. Trimming removed 8 bases from V and 0 bases from J, with 9 bases in between. The CDR3 consists of 13 residues. The CDR3 nucleotides are TGTGCCAGCCCGAGCCCTAGCACAGATACGCAGTATTTT. Translated, it gives CASPSPSTDTQYF.

The V call is TRBV30, the J call TRBJ2-3; 11 bases are shared with TRBD2. V was clipped by 2 bases and J by 4 bases; unmatched bases: 8. CDR3 length equals 16 residues. Germline V CDR1 and CDR2: GTSNPN, SVGIG (reference sequence). The CDR3 loop is CAWSTLAGGWADTQYF. Here the CDR3 DNA reads TGTGCCTGGAGTACCCTAGCGGGGGGCTGGGCAGATACGCAGTATTTT.

J is TRBJ1-5 and V is TRBV5-8; tentatively, D is TRBD1 (5 bases). Trimming cost V 0 bases and J 5 bases, with 6 bases left between them. CDR1 and CDR2 (germline): SGHTS, YDEGEE. CDR3 size: 13 residues. For the CDR3, the DNA is TGTGCCAGCAGCTTGGGAGGGGATCAGCCCCAGCATTTT. Translating gives CASSLGGDQPQHF.

This clone has more than one count but fewer than ten. V and J are TRBV7-9 and TRBJ1-2, with 10 bases that match TRBD1. The CDR3 is 19 residues long. The trim removed 5 bases at V and 5 bases at J, leaving 20 bases unmatched. Germline CDR1 and CDR2: SEHNR and FQNEAQ (reference sequence). This CDR3 reads CASSPPTKSGTGEAYGYTF. CDR3 DNA sequence: TGTGCCAGCAGCCCCCCTACGAAGTCCGGGACAGGGGAGGCTTATGGCTACACCTTC.

This clone was picked up a small number of times. This chain connects TRBV15 to TRBJ1-4, with D possibly TRBD1 on 5 matching bases. V dropped 8 bases and J dropped 0 bases, with 10 bases sitting between them. Germline assignment: CDR1 LNHNV and CDR2 YYDKDF (reference sequence). This CDR3 has 14 amino acids. As DNA, the CDR3 is TGTGCCACCGCCCAGGGTGCAACTAATGAAAAACTGTTTTTT. Encoded protein: CATAQGATNEKLFF.

The count of this clone is one. This chain uses TRBV19 with TRBJ2-1; 14 bases match TRBD2. V was pared by 6 bases and J by 8 bases, with 3 bases of the junction left unmatched. The CDR3 runs 14 residues. The V gene's germline CDR1 is LNHDA and CDR2 SQIVND (reference sequence). This chain's CDR3 is CASSGLAGGYEQFF. The CDR3 nucleotides read TGTGCCAGTAGCGGACTAGCGGGAGGTTATGAGCAGTTCTTC.

The chain uses TRBV9 and TRBJ2-3, with D perhaps matching TRBD2 (5 bases). The CDR3 runs 13 residues. V lost 4 bases, J lost 4 bases, and 10 bases lay in between. CDR1 is SGDLS, CDR2 YYNGEE, per germline. CDR3 in amino acids: CASSRPGADTQYF. CDR3 DNA: TGTGCCAGCAGCCGCCCCGGGGCAGATACGCAGTATTTT.

The rearrangement joins TRBV7-6 to TRBJ2-2; the match to TRBD2 covers 12 bases. The CDR3 sequence is 15 residues long. Germline lookup yields CDR1 SGHVS and CDR2 FNYEAQ. The V segment lost 5 bases and the J segment 5 bases; nucleotides outside the gene matches: 3. DNA of the CDR3: TGTGCCAGCAGCCCCCTAGCGGGAGGGACCGGGGAGCTGTTTTTT. Residues: CASSPLAGGTGELFF.

Comment on this clone: The junction differs from germline at one of its ends, possibly a read error. The genes are TRBV5-6 and TRBJ2-7; tentatively, D is TRBD2 (6 bases). Germline assignment: CDR1 SGHDT and CDR2 YYEEEE. This CDR3 region has 10 residues. CDR3 region: CASSLGRVNF. The CDR3 bases are TGTGCCAGCAGCTTGGGGAGGGTGAACTTC. The full variable domain, completed using reference TRBV5-6 and TRBJ2-7, is DAGVTQSPTHLIKTRGQQVTLRCSPKSGHDTVSWYQQALGQGPQFIFQYYEEEERQRGNFPDRFSGHQFPNYSSELNVNALLLGDSALYLCASSLGRVNFGPGTRLTVT.

J is TRBJ2-5 and V is TRBV27; D is perhaps TRBD2 (6 bases). Per the germline V gene, CDR1 is MNHEY and CDR2 is SMNVEV (reference sequence). V was trimmed by 1 base and J by 7 bases, leaving 13 bases between them. The CDR3 is 14 residues long. The DNA of the CDR3 is TGTGCCAGCAGTTTATTTGGGACCGGGGGGACCCAGTACTTC. Translation: CASSLFGTGGTQYF.

V and J are TRBV28 and TRBJ2-3; TRBD2 matches 10 bases. CDR3 length equals 14 residues. CDR1 and CDR2 (germline): MDHEN, SYDVKM. Trimming took 7 bases from V and 0 from J; bases not matched to a gene: 1. As DNA, the CDR3 is TGTGCCAGCAAACTAGCGGGAAGCACAGATACGCAGTATTTT. Its protein product is CASKLAGSTDTQYF.

The chain joins TRBV9 to TRBJ1-4, with 7 bases fitting TRBD1. The CDR3 has 13 residues. V lost 4 bases and J lost 8; bases outside the gene matches: 5. Germline V lookup: CDR1 SGDLS, CDR2 YYNGEE. The CDR3, as DNA: TGTGCCAGCAGCCCGGAGGGGGCCGAAAAACTGTTTTTT. It is translated as CASSPEGAEKLFF.

This clone was observed once. V gene TRBV27 combines with J gene TRBJ2-7; TRBD1 is a possible D gene (5 bases). CDR3 size: 15 residues. V lost 3 bases, J lost 2 bases, and 14 bases lay in between. The germline V gene encodes CDR1 MNHEY and CDR2 SMNVEV (reference sequence). Here the CDR3 DNA reads TGTGCCAGCAGTTTCCGGACACTAAACACCTACGAGCAGTACTTC. This encodes CASSFRTLNTYEQYF.

This rearrangement joins TRBV5-8 to TRBJ2-7; D unresolved. CDR1 and CDR2 from the germline V gene are SGHTS and YDEGEE. The CDR3 spans 11 residues. V dropped 3 bases and J dropped 3 bases, with 4 bases sitting between them. CDR3 sequence reads: CASSWRYEQYF. The CDR3 DNA follows: TGTGCCAGCAGCTGGCGCTACGAGCAGTACTTC.

V and J are TRBV19 and TRBJ2-6; no clear D. The CDR3 sequence is 13 residues long. Between the trimmed V and J ends, which lost 7 bases and 1 base, there was a span of 5 bases. Germline V gene sequence: CDR1 LNHDA, CDR2 SQIVND (reference sequence). CDR3 sequence: CASTPSGANVLTF. DNA of the CDR3: TGTGCCAGTACCCCTTCTGGGGCCAACGTCCTGACTTTC.

The rearrangement joins TRBV6-1 to TRBJ1-3, with 7 bases that match TRBD1. With V trimmed by 7 bases and J by 8 bases, 5 bases remained unmatched. The CDR3 totals 12 residues. Germline CDR1 MNHNS, CDR2 SASEGT. CDR3 sequence: CASKGGPDTIYF. For the CDR3, the DNA is TGTGCCAGCAAAGGGGGCCCGGACACCATATATTTT.

Points on this clone: One end of the junction varies from germline; a read error may be responsible. The V and J genes are TRBV6-5 and TRBJ2-2; 8 bases line up with TRBD2. From germline, CDR1 is MNHEY and CDR2 SVGAGI. The CDR3 loop spans 16 amino acids. CDR3 residues: CARSYSGGTRGGELFF. The CDR3 bases are TGTGCCAGAAGTTACTCGGGGGGGACCCGGGGCGGGGAGCTGTTTTTT.

The gene calls are TRBV11-2 and TRBJ2-1; no clear D. The CDR3 sequence is 12 residues long. Germline V gene sequence: CDR1 SGHAT, CDR2 FQNNGV. V gave up 0 bases and J gave up 9 bases, with 6 bases separating them. The CDR3, as DNA: TGTGCCAGCAGCTTAGACGGTGGTGAGCAGTTCTTC. As protein: CASSLDGGEQFF.

This clone was seen a handful of times. One end of the junction does not line up with germline, which may come from a read error. The V and J genes are TRBV28 and TRBJ2-1; TRBD1 or TRBD2 may be the D gene (5 bases each). The CDR3 totals 14 residues. The germline V gene has CDR1 MDHEN and CDR2 SYDVKM. DNA for the CDR3: TGTGCCAGCAGCAATATCCTTATGGGGACGGCGAGGCTCTTC. Encoded protein: CASSNILMGTARLF.